Listed here are 18 T cell receptor beta chains from one sample, sequenced in a study of vaccination and CD4 T cells after COVID-19. Treatment here: approximately 10-day PBMC culture with coronavirus spike peptide pools or control peptides (ViraFEST assay). Their recognized antigens are unknown. Cultured CD4+ T-cell DNA underwent Oncomine TCR Beta short-read sequencing. In TCRdb, the PCR reads were re-called with MiXCR into one record per CDR3 protein. The sample gives about 20,000 distinct CDR3 sequences, 60% of which show up once; just under 9% is in the top ten. The material sequenced was CD4+ T cells from blood, cultured in vitro, taken after SARS-CoV-2 vaccination. All receptors derive from a human donor who had recovered from COVID-19.

The chain joins TRBV20-1 to TRBJ2-1, with D tentatively TRBD2 (5 bases). Trimming took off 3 bases at V and 0 bases at J, with 12 bases between the two ends. The germline V gene encodes CDR1 DFQATT and CDR2 SNEGSKA (reference sequence). This CDR3 comprises 15 residues. CDR3 nucleotide sequence: TGCAGTGCTAGGGTAGCGTCTCGCTCCTACAATGAGCAGTTCTTC. Its protein product is CSARVASRSYNEQFF.

This chain links TRBV6-1 with TRBJ2-1, with D uncertain. Looked up from germline, CDR1 is MNHNS and CDR2 is SASEGT. The CDR3 has 13 amino acids. V lost 5 bases, J lost 12 bases, and 17 bases lay in between. The CDR3 region is CASSQTGTTRQFF. As DNA, the CDR3 is TGTGCCAGCAGTCAAACGGGTACCACCCGGCAGTTCTTC.

This chain joins TRBV20-1 and TRBJ2-3; possibly TRBD2 for D (6 bases). V shed 3 bases and J shed 0 bases, with 7 bases lying between them. CDR1 and CDR2 from the germline V gene are DFQATT and SNEGSKA (reference sequence). The CDR3 sequence is 13 residues long. The CDR3 DNA sequence: TGCAGTGCTAGCGGGACTAGCACAGATACGCAGTATTTT. Protein: CSASGTSTDTQYF.

The V call is TRBV20-1, the J call TRBJ2-7, with TRBD1 as a possible D gene (6 bases). CDR3 length equals 14 residues. The V gene lost 2 bases and the J gene lost 1 base, with 12 bases spanning the gap. CDR1 is DFQATT, CDR2 SNEGSKA, per germline (reference sequence). CDR3 sequence reads: CSARTQGLSYEQYF. The CDR3 region has the DNA TGCAGTGCTAGAACCCAGGGGCTATCCTACGAGCAGTACTTC.

Only one count was recorded for this clonotype. The chain combines TRBV30 with TRBJ2-5, with 12 positions matching TRBD2. The CDR3 spans 16 residues. With 0 bases clipped from V and 7 bases from J, the junction kept 9 bases outside the gene matches. The V gene's germline CDR1 is GTSNPN and CDR2 SVGIG (reference sequence). The CDR3 bases are TGTGCCTGGAGTGTTATGTCTAGCGGGGGGGCTGGGACCCAGTACTTC. Its translation: CAWSVMSSGGAGTQYF.

The rearrangement uses TRBV28 and TRBJ1-2; D unclear. The CDR3 covers 14 residues. Germline values: CDR1 MDHEN, CDR2 SYDVKM. The germline V and J ends were trimmed by 4 bases and 5 bases, with 14 bases remaining between them. The CDR3 here is CASSSTTYTYGYTF. DNA for the CDR3: TGTGCCAGCAGTTCCACGACATATACTTATGGCTACACCTTC.

The chain has TRBV6-5 and TRBJ1-6; D gene unclear. This CDR3 comprises 13 residues. CDR1 and CDR2 from the germline V gene are MNHEY and SVGAGI. Trimming removed 4 bases from V and 8 bases from J, with 9 bases in between. In DNA, the CDR3 is TGTGCCAGCAGTTTCGGCGAGGATTCACCCCTCCACTTT. Its protein is CASSFGEDSPLHF.

The chain is built from TRBV7-2 and TRBJ1-5; D ambiguous. CDR3 size: 15 residues. CDR1 is SGHTA, CDR2 FQGNSA, per germline. Between the trimmed V and J ends, which lost 5 bases and 10 bases, there was a span of 21 bases. CDR3 in DNA: TGTGCCAGCAGCCCAAGGGCAGGAACTTTGGGCCCCCAGCATTTT. Residues: CASSPRAGTLGPQHF. Filled out from reference TRBV7-2 and TRBJ1-5, the complete variable domain reads GAGVSQSPSNKVTEKGKDVELRCDPISGHTALYWYRQSLGQGLEFLIYFQGNSAPDKSGLPSDRFSAERTGGSVSTLTIQRTQQEDSAVYLCASSPRAGTLGPQHFGDGTRLSIL.

The chain has TRBV11-2 and TRBJ2-7; TRBD1 matches at 9 bases. J was trimmed by 6 bases and V by 1 base; bases with no gene match: 7. The CDR3 sequence is 15 residues long. The germline gives CDR1 SGHAT, CDR2 FQNNGV. CDR3 sequence reads: CASSLGTGALGEQYF. The CDR3 bases are TGTGCCAGCAGCTTAGGGACAGGGGCTTTGGGCGAGCAGTACTTC.

This clonotype has only a few counts. This chain links TRBV20-1 with TRBJ2-7, with 13 bases fitting TRBD2. The germline V gene encodes CDR1 DFQATT and CDR2 SNEGSKA (reference sequence). The CDR3 contains 14 residues. Trimming at V came to 6 bases and at J to 5 bases, leaving 7 bases not matched to a gene. CDR3 residues: CSATGLAGSNEQYF. CDR3 in DNA: TGCAGTGCAACGGGACTAGCGGGAAGCAACGAGCAGTACTTC.

The V call is TRBV7-2, the J call TRBJ2-3, with 9 bases that match TRBD2. This CDR3 spans 15 amino acids. CDR1 is SGHTA and CDR2 is FQGNSA in the germline V gene. V dropped 4 bases and J dropped 2; count of bases not matched to a gene: 4. CDR3 DNA: TGTGCCAGCAGCTCGACTAGCGGCAACACAGATACGCAGTATTTT. Translating gives CASSSTSGNTDTQYF.

CDR3 coding DNA: TGTGCCAGTAGTATGCGGGGGGACACAGATACGCAGTATTTT. Translating gives CASSMRGDTDTQYF. The rearrangement uses TRBV19 and TRBJ2-3; 8 bases agree with TRBD2. The V segment lost 3 bases and the J segment 2 bases; nucleotides outside the gene matches: 1. From germline, CDR1 is LNHDA and CDR2 SQIVND (reference sequence). CDR3 length equals 14 residues.

The V call is TRBV6-2 or TRBV6-3, the J call TRBJ1-2; D perhaps matches TRBD1 (6 bases). Trimming removed 4 bases at V and 8 bases at J, with 17 bases between. CDR3 length equals 14 residues. CDR1 and CDR2 from the germline V gene are MNHEY and SVGEGT. The CDR3: CASSSPGGFEGYTF. The DNA for the CDR3 is TGTGCCAGCAGTTCTCCGGGGGGCTTCGAGGGCTACACCTTC.

With respect to this clonotype: One end of the junction fails to match germline, which may point to a read error. The rearrangement joins TRBV10-1 to TRBJ1-5; D is possibly TRBD1 (6 bases). Germline V lookup: CDR1 WNHNN, CDR2 SYGVQD (reference sequence). The CDR3 spans 15 residues. DNA for the CDR3: TGCGCCAGCAAATACCGGGACAAGGGGAATCGGCCCCAGCATTTT. This gives the protein CASKYRDKGNRPQHF.

The CDR3 here is CSAPRTETMNTEAFF. The CDR3 DNA reads as TGCAGTGCTCCCCGGACAGAGACTATGAACACTGAAGCTTTCTTT. The chain carries TRBV20-1 and TRBJ1-1; D might be TRBD1 (6 bases). Trimming cost V 5 bases and J 0 bases, with 16 bases left between them. Germline-derived CDR1 and CDR2 are DFQATT and SNEGSKA (reference sequence). CDR3 length: 15 residues.

The rearrangement uses TRBV7-9 and TRBJ2-1, with 7 bases fitting TRBD2. CDR3 size: 16 residues. Germline V gives CDR1 SEHNR, CDR2 FQNEAQ (reference sequence). V gave up 6 bases and J gave up 4 bases; unmatched junction bases: 12. CDR3 region: CASSSLATRGYNEQFF. The CDR3 DNA sequence: TGTGCCAGCAGTTCACTAGCGACCAGAGGGTACAATGAGCAGTTCTTC. Looking up the rest from reference TRBV7-9 and TRBJ2-1 gives the full variable domain: DTGVSQNPRHKITKRGQNVTFRCDPISEHNRLYWYRQTLGQGPEFLTYFQNEAQLEKSRLLSDRFSAERPKGSFSTLEIQRTEQGDSAMYLCASSSLATRGYNEQFFGPGTRLTVL.

This clonotype was seen more than once but under ten times. The gene calls are TRBV6-5 and TRBJ1-2; unclear D gene. CDR3 length: 13 amino acids. The ends were cut back, 4 bases at V and 8 bases at J, with 14 bases in the middle. The germline CDR1 and CDR2 sequences are MNHEY and SVGAGI. This chain's CDR3 is CASSSNRILGYTF. CDR3 in DNA: TGTGCCAGCAGTTCCAATCGGATTTTGGGCTACACCTTC.

In this sample, this clonotype turned up once. V is TRBV27 and J is TRBJ1-1; D is ambiguous. V was pared by 0 bases and J by 11 bases, with 13 bases between. The CDR3 consists of 13 residues. The germline CDR1 and CDR2 sequences are MNHEY and SMNVEV (reference sequence). Here the CDR3 reads CASSLSILGSAFF. In DNA, the CDR3 is TGTGCCAGCAGTTTATCGATTTTGGGCAGTGCTTTCTTT.